This TCR beta chain was captured by sequencing in a study of PD-1 blockade in mismatch repair-deficient tumors (dated by TCRdb to about 2017). General notes on the study: Between late 2013 and 2016, the trial enrolled about 93 consecutive patients with 12 mismatch repair-deficient cancer types, every one of whom had been previously treated and was progressing. Deep sequencing of TCR CDR3 regions was used to track tumor-associated T cell clones in peripheral blood of patients responding to PD-1 blockade.

Results the study describes overall, beyond this receptor: Clones residing in the tumor, which were often undetectable in blood before treatment, expanded quickly after pembrolizumab and then contracted, generally before radiologic responses.

The CDR3, from cysteine to phenylalanine, totals 15 residues. The CDR3 DNA has 45 bases and is translated from base 1. V gives up 6 bases and J gives up 7 bases, and the segment between their germline ends measures 19 bases. CDR1 MGHDK and CDR2 SYGVNS are derived from the germline V gene. The library was prepared using the immunoSEQ multiplex PCR assay. The source is immuneACCESS, and TCRdb retained only in-frame sequences with V and J called. Part of the clones is not carried over; for the studies checked, unresolved V genes explain less than half of this, and the remainder is unexplained. Here the sample has about 120,000 clones; about 85% occur a single time. About 14% of the sample rests with the top ten. Concerning this clone: It lacks a known antigen. Per-nucleotide qualities are absent, and no much larger clonotype sits a single base away.

Mismatch repair deficiency in every enrolled patient was established by polymerase chain reaction or immunohistochemistry. TCR sequencing was carried out for three patients who responded to pembrolizumab therapy. In the phase II trial, pembrolizumab PD-1 blockade was tested prospectively in advanced mismatch repair-deficient cancers, no matter which tissue of origin the cancers came from. Serial peripheral blood T cell samples were collected before and at multiple times after starting PD-1 blockade. The timing of each blood sample was reported as weeks after the first dose of pembrolizumab. The chain employs TRBV25-1 and TRBJ2-1; the D gene is possibly TRBD1 or TRBD2, each agreeing over 5 bases. The clonotype originates from an adult with mismatch repair-deficient cancer. The sample was peripheral blood, taken 44 weeks after starting pembrolizumab. At the DNA level, the sequence is TGTGCCAGCAGCGAGGGGTTTATGATGAGGAATGAGCAGTTCTTC. Translated, this gives CASSEGFMMRNEQFF.